Sequencing of this TCR beta chain was carried out in a study of cytomegalovirus exposure and HLA in healthy donors. Findings and limits, study-wide: One later analysis reportedly identified an Asian-associated ancestry cluster that showed fewer N-insertions than the roughly 700-donor mean. Among the CMV-associated chains, a few were confirmed in vitro as specific for CMV antigens.

The CDR3 has 15 amino acids. CDR1 is MNHNY and CDR2 is SVGAGI in the germline V gene (reference sequence). Trimming stripped 3 bases from V and 0 bases from J, with 11 bases between. Note on this clone: As yet, its antigen is unknown.

The primer mix had 60 Vbeta and 13 Jbeta primers. Sequencing was performed with immunoSEQ multiplex PCR; in TCRdb, only in-frame clones are kept and a portion is missing. The sample shows fewer than 80,000 clones, roughly three quarters of them seen only once. The rearrangement links TRBV6-6 to TRBJ1-1, with a weak D call TRBD1 (6 bases). The sequence came from a man between 18 and 35 years old in good health and CMV-seronegative. The sample comprised PBMCs. The CDR3 loop is CASSYFTGMNTEAFF. As DNA, the CDR3 is TGTGCCAGCAGTTATTTCACAGGGATGAACACTGAAGCTTTCTTT.